The rows below give T cell receptor beta chains drawn from one sample of a study of blood T cells in healthy people across ages. A single record per CDR3 protein comes from TCRdb applying MiXCR to the 5' RACE reads. The sample lists about 970,000 distinct CDR3 sequences, 45% to 60% occurring once. The sequenced sample was blood. The receptors were gathered from a woman in her sixties in good health. Each CDR3 is given with its conserved first and last residue. Each record gives: J gene, clone size, D gene, V gene, CDR3 DNA, CDR3 protein. D genes are given only for firm matches. Part of the rows lack a size; the others show once, few, many or a class for expanded clones.

TRBJ1-5,few,TRBD1,TRBV3-1,TGTGCCAGCAGCCAAGGAATCCGGGACAGGGGTGTTGGCAATCAGCCCCAGCATTTT,CASSQGIRDRGVGNQPQHF
TRBJ2-5,-,-,TRBV28,TGTGCCAGCAGTTTAGCCCAGGTTCCTTTTGATGAGTTTAGCACGGGGCAGTACTTC,CASSLAQVPFDEFSTGQYF
TRBJ1-5,once,-,TRBV18,TGTGCCAGCTCATCCAACCCAGGACAGCAGCCCCAGCATTTT,CASSSNPGQQPQHF
TRBJ2-3,-,TRBD2,TRBV7-2,TGTGCCAGCAGCCAACTAGCGGGAGGGCTCACAGATACGCAGTATTTT,CASSQLAGGLTDTQYF
TRBJ1-5,-,-,TRBV2,TGTGCCAGCAGCCGGACCTATTATCAGCCCCAGCATTTT,CASSRTYYQPQHF
TRBJ1-2,few,-,TRBV11-2,TGTGCCAGCAGCTCCCGACGGGGGTTCACCTTC,CASSSRRGFTF
TRBJ2-5,-,TRBD2,TRBV20-1,TGCAGTGCTTTACTAGCGCCGGGGGAGACCCAGTACTTC,CSALLAPGETQYF
TRBJ2-7,few,TRBD2,TRBV20-1,TGCAGTGCTAGCCAACTAGCGTACTCCTACGAGCAGTACTTC,CSASQLAYSYEQYF
TRBJ2-7,-,-,TRBV6-5,TGTGCCACCGCCTCGGGAGAGTCAGACTACGAGCAGTACTTC,CATASGESDYEQYF
TRBJ1-2,few,-,TRBV7-9,TGTGCCAGCAGCGAGATTCCCGGCTACACCTTC,CASSEIPGYTF
TRBJ2-7,-,-,TRBV12-3/TRBV12-4,TGTGCCAGCAGTACCGCCCCCTACGAGCAGTACTTC,CASSTAPYEQYF
TRBJ1-1,-,TRBD1,TRBV20-1,TGCAGTGCTAGATTGGGACAGGGACGGAAAGAAGCTTTCTTT,CSARLGQGRKEAFF
TRBJ2-7,-,-,TRBV15,TGTGCCACCAGCAGAGATTCGGGGCCCTACGAGCAGTACTTC,CATSRDSGPYEQYF
TRBJ2-4,-,TRBD2,TRBV7-9,TGTGCCAGCAGCTTCTCGGCGGGAGTGGGGTACTTC,CASSFSAGVGYF
TRBJ2-5,few,-,TRBV7-2,TGTGCCAGCAGCACAAGGAGGATTCAGTACTTC,CASSTRRIQYF
TRBJ2-5,-,-,TRBV5-1,TGCGCCAGCAGCATCCTTCAGGGTCGCGAGACCCAGTACTTC,CASSILQGRETQYF
TRBJ2-5,-,-,TRBV27,TGTGCCAGCAGTGCTCCGGGTCCTCTGTACTTC,CASSAPGPLYF
TRBJ2-1,-,TRBD2,TRBV29-1,TGCAGCGTTGTCTCGCGGGAGGGCCTCCCTGAGCAGTTCTTC,CSVVSREGLPEQFF
TRBJ2-5,once,-,TRBV4-2,TGTGCCAGCAGCCAAGGACAGCAAGGCGAGACCCAGTACTTC,CASSQGQQGETQYF
TRBJ2-7,-,-,TRBV20-1,TGCAGTGTCAAAGACAGACTGAACTACGAGCAGTACTTC,CSVKDRLNYEQYF
TRBJ1-4,-,TRBD1,TRBV28,TGTGCCAGCAGTCTCAGGGGGCTCGAAAAACTGTTTTTT,CASSLRGLEKLFF
TRBJ2-7,-,TRBD2,TRBV28,TGTGCCAGCAGCTTGAGGCTAGCGGCAGGATACGAGCAGTACTTC,CASSLRLAAGYEQYF
TRBJ2-7,-,-,TRBV10-3,TGTGCCATCAGGGACCCCGGGGGCGGCTATGGCTACGAGCAGTACTTC,CAIRDPGGGYGYEQYF
TRBJ2-7,-,TRBD1,TRBV20-1,TGCAGTGCTAGCCCCCGGACAGGAACAAACGAGCAGTACTTC,CSASPRTGTNEQYF
TRBJ1-5,-,-,TRBV6-1,TGTGCCAGCAAGTGGGAATCTTCTTATAGCAATCAGCCCCAGCATTTT,CASKWESSYSNQPQHF
TRBJ2-1,-,TRBD2,TRBV7-9,TGTGCCAGCAGCTTACAGCGGGAAGGGCGCAATGAGCAGTTCTTC,CASSLQREGRNEQFF
TRBJ1-4,-,-,TRBV27,TGTGCCAGCAGGAAGGAAGGGGAGTATGAAAAACTGTTTTTT,CASRKEGEYEKLFF
TRBJ1-4,-,-,TRBV13,TGTGCCAGCAGCTTACGTTTGGCAGGATTTGCAACTAATGAAAAACTGTTTTTT,CASSLRLAGFATNEKLFF
TRBJ2-7,few,-,TRBV25-1,TGTGCCAGCGGCCTTGGGACGGGGGATTCCGAGCAGTACTTC,CASGLGTGDSEQYF
TRBJ2-7,few,TRBD2,TRBV20-1,TGCAGTGCCCGATTGATCGCGGGAGTTGGCGAGCAGTACTTC,CSARLIAGVGEQYF
TRBJ1-2,-,-,TRBV4-2,TGTGCCAGCAGCCAAGATCGGTCAGGCTACACCTTC,CASSQDRSGYTF
TRBJ2-1,few,-,TRBV20-1,TGCAGTGCTGGTCCGGGATCACTTACCCACAATGAGCAGTTCTTC,CSAGPGSLTHNEQFF
TRBJ2-3,-,-,TRBV20-1,TGCAGTGCCGAACCAGCGGGACATGTCACAGATATGCAGTATTTT,CSAEPAGHVTDMQYF
TRBJ2-3,-,-,TRBV9,TGTGCCAGCAGCGTAGCCTTCGGTTTGAACACAGATACGCAGTATTTT,CASSVAFGLNTDTQYF
TRBJ2-1,few,TRBD2,TRBV6-2/TRBV6-3,TGTGCCAGCAGACGCTTACGACTAGCGGACAATGAGCAGTTCTTC,CASRRLRLADNEQFF
TRBJ2-5,-,TRBD1,TRBV25-1,TGTGCCAGCAGTGCCCCCGGGACAGGGAAGGAGACCCAGTACTTC,CASSAPGTGKETQYF
TRBJ2-1,-,-,TRBV6-2/TRBV6-3,TGTGCCAGCAGTTACGTGGGTGGCTCCTACAATGAGCAGTTCTTC,CASSYVGGSYNEQFF
TRBJ1-2,-,-,TRBV18,TGTGCCAGCTCACCAACCGGGACCGAGGCCTACACCTTC,CASSPTGTEAYTF
TRBJ1-5,-,TRBD1,TRBV29-1,TGCAGCGTTGGGGACAGGGAGGGATTGCCCCAGCATTTT,CSVGDREGLPQHF
TRBJ2-1,-,TRBD2,TRBV27,TGTGCCAGCAGACTCGGACTAGCGGACTACAATGAGCAGTTCTTC,CASRLGLADYNEQFF
TRBJ2-3,few,-,TRBV4-1,TGCGCCAGCAGCCATGGCAGGGGCACAGATACGCAGTATTTT,CASSHGRGTDTQYF
TRBJ1-2,-,TRBD1,TRBV25-1,TGTGCCAGCCAGGACAGGGGGGGTGGCTACACCTTC,CASQDRGGGYTF
TRBJ2-3,few,-,TRBV6-5,TGTGCCAGCAGTGCATCGGGTCCATATAATACGCAGTATTTT,CASSASGPYNTQYF
TRBJ2-1,few,TRBD1,TRBV27,TGTGCCAGCAGTAAATATACAGGGGGTAGGAATGAGCAGTTCTTC,CASSKYTGGRNEQFF
TRBJ2-3,-,-,TRBV28,TGTGCCAGCGGGAGGGGGGGGAATACGCAGTATTTT,CASGRGGNTQYF
TRBJ2-1,few,TRBD2,TRBV29-1,TGCAGCGTTGATGGGGGGGACTCCTACAATGAGCAGTTCTTC,CSVDGGDSYNEQFF
TRBJ2-7,-,-,TRBV27,TGTGCCAGCAGTACTACAGGGCCCTCCTACAATGAGCAGTACTTC,CASSTTGPSYNEQYF